Listed below are T cell receptor beta chains from one sample, sequenced in a study of cytomegalovirus exposure and HLA in healthy donors. Here immunoSEQ multiplex PCR was the method, and the copy in TCRdb shows in-frame clones only, minus some. The profile shows about 140,000 clones, around 84% of them singletons. Sample: PBMCs. These TCRs come from a man aged 45-65 years in good health and CMV-seronegative. The CDR3 runs from the conserved cysteine through the conserved F or W. The D gene is left open where the match is weak. Only some rows state a clone size, as once, few, many or a class for expanded clones.

CDR3 protein	CDR3 DNA	D gene	V gene	J gene	clone size
CASSPGTGAYEQYF	TGTGCCAGCAGCCCCGGGACAGGTGCCTACGAGCAGTACTTC	TRBD1	TRBV5-4	TRBJ2-7	once
CASSYRGTEAFF	TGTGCCAGCAGCTACAGGGGCACTGAAGCTTTCTTT	TRBD1	TRBV11-2	TRBJ1-1	once
CASSAKPPSGRAVPNF	TGTGCCAGCAGCGCTAAGCCCCCTAGCGGGAGGGCGGTCCCTAACTTC	TRBD2	TRBV11-2	TRBJ2-7	-
CARSQDRCDRGTETQYF	TGTGCCAGAAGCCAAGATCGCTGTGACAGGGGGACAGAGACCCAGTACTTC	-	TRBV7-5	TRBJ2-5	-
CASSFRDRAEPQYF	TGTGCCAGCAGCTTCCGGGACAGGGCCGAGCCCCAGTACTTC	TRBD1	TRBV9	TRBJ2-5	-
CASSLNPPGRGFQETQYF	TGTGCCAGCAGCTTAAACCCCCCCGGGCGGGGGTTCCAAGAGACCCAGTACTTC	TRBD2	TRBV7-3	TRBJ2-5	-
CASSLGTGGAETQYF	TGTGCCAGCAGCTTAGGGACAGGGGGCGCGGAGACCCAGTACTTC	TRBD1	TRBV7-9	TRBJ2-5	-
CASSLRANGETQYF	TGTGCCAGCAGCTTGCGGGCCAACGGCGAGACCCAGTACTTC	-	TRBV7-2	TRBJ2-5	once
CASSLGGTGVGYTF	TGTGCCAGCAGCTTAGGAGGGACAGGGGTTGGCTACACCTTC	TRBD1	TRBV7-3	TRBJ1-2	-
CASSLRTGFPYEQYF	TGTGCCAGCAGCTTACGGACAGGGTTTCCCTACGAGCAGTACTTC	TRBD1	TRBV14	TRBJ2-7	-
CASSLTTGQGRLAQYF	TGTGCCAGCAGCTTGACTACGGGACAGGGAAGGCTGGCGCAGTACTTC	TRBD1	TRBV7-8	TRBJ2-7	-
CSVEKGGDLGNTIYF	TGCAGCGTTGAGAAGGGGGGGGATCTCGGAAACACCATATATTTT	-	TRBV29-1	TRBJ1-3	-
CASNGQGITEAFF	TGTGCCAGCAACGGACAGGGGATCACTGAAGCTTTCTTT	TRBD1	TRBV25-1	TRBJ1-1	-
CASSTRTGGPYSANSPLHF	TGTGCCAGCAGCACCCGGACAGGGGGGCCGTATTCAGCTAATTCACCCCTCCACTTT	TRBD1	TRBV7-2	TRBJ1-6	-
CASSPHTGLAGDEQYF	TGTGCCAGCAGCCCCCACACCGGACTAGCGGGGGACGAGCAGTACTTC	TRBD2	TRBV9	TRBJ2-7	-
CASSSRTGGLFITEAFF	TGTGCCAGCAGTTCACGGACAGGGGGGCTTTTTATCACTGAAGCTTTCTTT	TRBD1	TRBV28	TRBJ1-1	-
CASSASRQGLSGANVLTF	TGTGCCAGCAGTGCGTCCCGTCAGGGACTCTCTGGGGCCAACGTCCTGACTTTC	-	TRBV6-1	TRBJ2-6	-
CASSPMDSNYGYTF	TGCGCCAGCAGCCCTATGGACAGCAACTATGGCTACACCTTC	-	TRBV4-1	TRBJ1-2	-
CASSFVAGEGETQYF	TGTGCCAGCAGTTTCGTAGCGGGAGAGGGAGAGACCCAGTACTTC	TRBD2	TRBV28	TRBJ2-5	-
CASSVGQGQGQPQHF	TGTGCCAGCAGCGTTGGACAGGGACAAGGTCAGCCCCAGCATTTT	TRBD1	TRBV7-9	TRBJ1-5	-
CAGGTSGPDEQFF	TGTGCGGGGGGCACTAGCGGCCCCGATGAGCAGTTCTTC	TRBD2	TRBV28	TRBJ2-1	once
CASSPGTSGRGNEQFF	TGTGCCAGCAGCCCCGGGACTAGCGGGAGAGGGAATGAGCAGTTCTTC	TRBD2	TRBV7-6	TRBJ2-1	-
CASRETGSDTQYF	TGTGCCAGCAGGGAGACAGGGTCCGATACGCAGTATTTT	TRBD1	TRBV7-9	TRBJ2-3	-
CATQGRGTEAFF	TGTGCCACTCAGGGTAGGGGGACTGAAGCTTTCTTT	-	TRBV19	TRBJ1-1	-
CASSPGQGKYEQYF	TGTGCCAGCAGCCCGGGACAGGGTAAATACGAGCAGTACTTC	TRBD1	TRBV6-5	TRBJ2-7	-
CASSLTSGSYEQYF	TGTGCCAGCAGCTTGACTAGCGGGAGTTACGAGCAGTACTTC	TRBD2	TRBV5-4	TRBJ2-7	once
CASRAGTGGDEQYF	TGTGCCAGCAGGGCAGGGACAGGGGGCGACGAGCAGTACTTC	TRBD1	TRBV28	TRBJ2-7	-
CASSQDSGTGRDEQYF	TGTGCCAGCAGCCAAGATTCAGGGACAGGGAGGGACGAGCAGTACTTC	TRBD1	TRBV4-2	TRBJ2-7	-